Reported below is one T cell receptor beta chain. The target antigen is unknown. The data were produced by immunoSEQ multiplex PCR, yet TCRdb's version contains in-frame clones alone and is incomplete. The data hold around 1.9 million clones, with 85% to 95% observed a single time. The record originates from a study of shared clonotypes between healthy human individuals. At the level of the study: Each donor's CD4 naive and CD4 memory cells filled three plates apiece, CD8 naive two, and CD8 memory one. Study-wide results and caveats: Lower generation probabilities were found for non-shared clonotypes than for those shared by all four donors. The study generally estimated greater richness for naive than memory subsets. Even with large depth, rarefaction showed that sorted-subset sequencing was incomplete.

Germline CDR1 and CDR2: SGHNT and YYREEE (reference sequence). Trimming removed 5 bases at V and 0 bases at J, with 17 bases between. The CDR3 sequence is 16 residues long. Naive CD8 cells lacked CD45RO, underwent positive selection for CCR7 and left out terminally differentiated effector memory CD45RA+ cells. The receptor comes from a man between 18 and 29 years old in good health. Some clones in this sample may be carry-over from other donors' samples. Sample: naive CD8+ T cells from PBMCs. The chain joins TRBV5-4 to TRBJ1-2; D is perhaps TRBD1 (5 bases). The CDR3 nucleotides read TGTGCCAGCAGGGATGAGGGGCTGGTGGCTAACTATGGCTACACCTTC. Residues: CASRDEGLVANYGYTF.